This TCR beta chain appears in the sequencing data of a study of cytomegalovirus exposure and HLA in healthy donors. As for the study in general: The study placed about 81% of its approximately 360 genotyped donors in the Caucasian-associated ancestry cluster. Overall study findings and caveats: The availability of immune exposure information extended only to CMV serostatus. The study designated fewer than 200 TCR beta chains cytomegalovirus-associated.

Turning to this clone: Antigen unknown.

A multiplex PCR was run with 60 Vbeta primers and 13 Jbeta primers. Sequencing used immunoSEQ multiplex PCR; TCRdb keeps in-frame clones, though not all of them. The table includes approximately 150,000 clones, around four fifths detected once. The sequence was obtained from a male donor in good health and CMV-seronegative. What was sequenced was PBMCs.

The chain's CDR3 is CASSTLAWGNQPQHF. CDR3 bases: TGTGCCAGTAGTACTCTAGCCTGGGGCAATCAGCCCCAGCATTTT. J is TRBJ1-5 and V is TRBV19; D not resolved. V shed 4 bases and J shed 2 bases, with 12 bases lying between them. There are 15 residues in the CDR3. The germline gives CDR1 LNHDA, CDR2 SQIVND (reference sequence). Combining the CDR3 with reference TRBV19 and TRBJ1-5 gives the whole variable domain DGGITQSPKYLFRKEGQNVTLSCEQNLNHDAMYWYRQDPGQGLRLIYYSQIVNDFQKGDIAEGYSVSREKKESFPLTVTSAQKNPTAFYLCASSTLAWGNQPQHFGDGTRLSIL.